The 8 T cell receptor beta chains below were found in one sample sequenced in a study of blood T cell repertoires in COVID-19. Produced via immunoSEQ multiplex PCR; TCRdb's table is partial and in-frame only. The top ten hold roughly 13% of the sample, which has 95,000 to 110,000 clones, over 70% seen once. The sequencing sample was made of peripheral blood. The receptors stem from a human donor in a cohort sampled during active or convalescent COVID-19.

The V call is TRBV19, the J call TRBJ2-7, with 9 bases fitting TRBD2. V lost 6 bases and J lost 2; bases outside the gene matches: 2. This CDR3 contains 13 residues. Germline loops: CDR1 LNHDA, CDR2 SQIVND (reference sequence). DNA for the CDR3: TGTGCCAGTAGAAGCGGGGGGACCTACGAGCAGTACTTC. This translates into CASRSGGTYEQYF. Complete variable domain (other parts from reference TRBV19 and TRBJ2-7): DGGITQSPKYLFRKEGQNVTLSCEQNLNHDAMYWYRQDPGQGLRLIYYSQIVNDFQKGDIAEGYSVSREKKESFPLTVTSAQKNPTAFYLCASRSGGTYEQYFGPGTRLTVT.

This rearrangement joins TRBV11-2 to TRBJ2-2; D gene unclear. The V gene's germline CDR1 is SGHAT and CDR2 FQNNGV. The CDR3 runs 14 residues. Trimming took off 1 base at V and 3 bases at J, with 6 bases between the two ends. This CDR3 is CASSLVGYTGELFF. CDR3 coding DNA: TGTGCCAGCAGCTTAGTCGGGTACACCGGGGAGCTGTTTTTT.

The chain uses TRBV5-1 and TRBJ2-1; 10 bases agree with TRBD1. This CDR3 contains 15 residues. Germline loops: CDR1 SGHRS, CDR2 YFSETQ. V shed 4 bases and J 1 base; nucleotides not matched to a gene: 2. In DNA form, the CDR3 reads TGCGCCAGCAGCACGGGACAGGGGTCCTACAATGAGCAGTTCTTC. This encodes CASSTGQGSYNEQFF. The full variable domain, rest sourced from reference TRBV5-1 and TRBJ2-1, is KAGVTQTPRYLIKTRGQQVTLSCSPISGHRSVSWYQQTPGQGLQFLFEYFSETQRNKGNFPGRFSGRQFSNSRSEMNVSTLELGDSALYLCASSTGQGSYNEQFFGPGTRLTVL.

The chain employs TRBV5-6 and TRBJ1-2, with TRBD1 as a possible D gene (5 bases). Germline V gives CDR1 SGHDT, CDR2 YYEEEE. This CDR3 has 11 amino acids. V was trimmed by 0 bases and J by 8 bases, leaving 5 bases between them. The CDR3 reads CASSLDRGYTF. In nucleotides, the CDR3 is TGTGCCAGCAGCTTGGACAGGGGCTACACCTTC.

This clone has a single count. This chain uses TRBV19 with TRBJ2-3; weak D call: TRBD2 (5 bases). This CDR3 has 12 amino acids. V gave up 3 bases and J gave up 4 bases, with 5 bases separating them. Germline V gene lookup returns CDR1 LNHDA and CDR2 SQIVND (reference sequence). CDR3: CASSMGADTQYF. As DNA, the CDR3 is TGTGCCAGTAGTATGGGAGCAGATACGCAGTATTTT.

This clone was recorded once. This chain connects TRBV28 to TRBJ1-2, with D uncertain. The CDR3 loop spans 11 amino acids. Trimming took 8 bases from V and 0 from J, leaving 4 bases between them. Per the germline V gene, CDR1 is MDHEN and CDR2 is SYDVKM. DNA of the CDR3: TGTGCCAGCCAGTCTAACTATGGCTACACCTTC. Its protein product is CASQSNYGYTF.

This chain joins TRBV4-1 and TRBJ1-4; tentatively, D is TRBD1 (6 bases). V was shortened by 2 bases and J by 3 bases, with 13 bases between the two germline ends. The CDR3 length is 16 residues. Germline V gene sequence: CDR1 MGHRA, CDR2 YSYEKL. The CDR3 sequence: CASSQLEGVANEKLFF. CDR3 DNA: TGCGCCAGCAGCCAACTAGAGGGGGTAGCTAATGAAAAACTGTTTTTT.

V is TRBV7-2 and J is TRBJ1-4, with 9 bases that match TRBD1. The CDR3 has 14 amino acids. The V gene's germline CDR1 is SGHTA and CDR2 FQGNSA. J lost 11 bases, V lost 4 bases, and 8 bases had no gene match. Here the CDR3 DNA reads TGTGCCAGCAGCTGGGGGGACAGGGATGGTAAACTGTTTTTT. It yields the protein CASSWGDRDGKLFF.